This T cell receptor beta chain came from a study of blood T cell repertoires in COVID-19 (dated by TCRdb to the early 2020s). Regarding the complete study: The collaborator samples originated in the United States, Italy and Spain and spanned the acute and convalescent phases of COVID-19. The prospective study material was composed of cDNA or gDNA derived from T cells, B-cell-depleted T cells, or PBMCs. Deeply sampled blood TCRbeta repertoires from subjects exposed to, actively infected with, or recovered from COVID-19 were included in the dataset. A freely available public database, intended as a resource for researchers studying the immune response to SARS-CoV-2, is where the repertoires were released. Samples came from the ongoing ImmuneRACE study (first 160 participants) plus 1,254 subjects from 6 global collaborators. Sample metadata almost always included a de-identified subject ID, COVID-19 status, age in years and sex. Where HLA class I and class II types were available, the types were taken from metadata supplied by the sample provider, not from assay-based typing.

TCRbeta CDR3 regions were amplified from genomic DNA by means of the immunoSEQ Assay, a bias-controlled multiplex PCR. Under the source paper's analysis protocol: The number of nucleated cells in each sample was estimated by amplification of reference gene primers within the assay. To quantify the absolute abundance of each unique TCRbeta CDR3 rearrangement, sequence reads were collapsed and filtered. For each sample, productive Simpson clonality was calculated by taking the square root of Simpson's diversity index across productive rearrangements. Drawn from immuneACCESS, this table holds only the in-frame rearrangements with V and J called that TCRdb kept. Clones are partly lost; checked studies trace under half to an unresolved V gene and leave the rest unexplained. V, J and clone size reflect that table, while D and trimming were determined from the DNA. The sample table records about 250,000 clones; about four fifths of these occur just once. 5% of the sample lies in the top ten.

The study at large found these results: How much clinical and demographic metadata was included differed by source and by participant, and the metadata was provided uncurated.

A remark on this clone: No antigen is known for it. The record has no base qualities; no much larger clone is one base away.

Participants in the prospective study were enrolled through a virtual design, were aged roughly 18 to 100 years, and lived in approximately 24 United States geographic areas. In the prospective study, participants were assigned to cohorts based on the clinical history participants reported in a screening survey and a study questionnaire. Exposed participants had been in contact, within 2 weeks of entering the study, with a person who had a PCR-confirmed or clinician-diagnosed case of COVID-19. Mobile phlebotomists in the prospective study collected whole blood, serum and a nasopharyngeal or oropharyngeal swab from every participant. Prospective study participants could optionally give additional blood draws and questionnaires over an approximately two-month period. Blood samples from the prospective study were shipped frozen or at room temperature prior to DNA extraction. From its cysteine to its phenylalanine, the CDR3 spans 14 amino acids. The entry retains the CDR3 DNA only, 42 bases that are in frame from base 1. V drops 0 bases and J drops 0 bases, leaving 6 bases in between. From the germline V gene (reference sequence), CDR1 is SGHNT and CDR2 is YYREEE.

The chain links TRBV5-4 with TRBJ1-1; the D gene remains uncertain. The clonotype originates from a man between 35 and 55 years old who had been exposed to COVID-19. Sample: PBMCs or T cells enriched from blood (not recorded which). DNA sequence: TGTGCCAGCAGCTTGGAAGCCCTGAACACTGAAGCTTTCTTT. Translated, it gives CASSLEALNTEAFF.